The entry below gives a single TCR beta chain sequence along with its context. The specificity of this receptor is unknown. One base away there is no much larger clone; base qualities are not given. CDR1 SGHTA and CDR2 FQGNSA are derived from the germline V gene. The CDR3 spans 11 residues, from the cysteine through the phenylalanine. Only the CDR3 DNA is retained, 33 bases long and in frame from the first base. The V end loses 3 bases and the J end loses 7 bases, and a stretch of 6 bases separates them. This specimen belongs to a study of T cell changes during pregnancy in multiple sclerosis (dated 2019 in TCRdb). Describing the broader study: In women with multiple sclerosis, the researchers looked at how the T cell repertoire shifted as pregnancy progressed.

The library came from the immunoSEQ multiplex PCR assay. TCRdb mirrors the immuneACCESS table, restricted to in-frame sequences. Some clones are absent from its copies; in checked studies, under half trace to an unresolved V gene, and the reason for the others is unknown. The sample data list about 50,000 clones, and around 90% of these were observed just once. The ten largest make up 0.25% to 0.3% of the sample. The chain is made from TRBV7-2 and TRBJ2-5; no D segment can be confidently identified. The clonotype originates from a female donor with multiple sclerosis, enrolled in a pregnancy study. The sequenced sample was CD4+ T cells from peripheral blood mononuclear cells, obtained in the second trimester of pregnancy. The sequenced DNA: TGTGCCAGCAGCTTCCTCGGGACCCAGTACTTC. The encoded protein is CASSFLGTQYF.